Following are 10 T cell receptor beta chains from one sample sequenced in a study of blood T cell repertoires in COVID-19. Measured with immunoSEQ multiplex PCR; TCRdb has only the in-frame clones, and not every one. The sample has roughly 200,000 clones, approximately 86% seen once; the top ten hold roughly 25%. Sequencing was performed on PBMCs or T cells enriched from blood (not recorded which). The source is a woman aged 40 to 50 in a cohort exposed to, infected with or recovered from COVID-19 (not recorded which).

This chain connects TRBV7-2 to TRBJ2-7; 12 bases are shared with TRBD2. V lost 2 bases and J lost 0; bases outside the gene matches: 2. The CDR3 covers 16 residues. Germline V gene lookup returns CDR1 SGHTA and CDR2 FQGNSA. The CDR3 DNA follows: TGTGCCAGCAGCTTAAGGACTAGCGGGGTCTCCTACGAGCAGTACTTC. Its translation is CASSLRTSGVSYEQYF.

The V gene is TRBV9, the J gene TRBJ1-2; TRBD1 is a possible D gene (5 bases). The V end was cut by 1 base, the J end by 6 bases, with 10 bases between. Germline V gene lookup returns CDR1 SGDLS and CDR2 YYNGEE. There are 13 residues in the CDR3. The CDR3 loop is CASSVLGEDGYTF. The CDR3 region has the DNA TGTGCCAGCAGCGTACTAGGGGAGGATGGCTACACCTTC.

J is TRBJ1-2 and V is TRBV5-6; TRBD1 agrees at 10 bases. The trim removed 4 bases at V and 0 bases at J, leaving 3 bases unmatched. The CDR3 is made up of 15 amino acids. Germline V gives CDR1 SGHDT, CDR2 YYEEEE. The CDR3 DNA reads TGTGCCAGCAGCGTAGGGACAGGGGCTAACTATGGCTACACCTTC. The encoded protein is CASSVGTGANYGYTF.

This chain uses TRBV21-1 with TRBJ1-1; the table's D gene call, TRBD1, was not cross checked with the DNA. TRBV21-1 is a recognized pseudogene. This CDR3 has 16 residues. The CDR3 here is CASSKAWDRGDPEAFF. The CDR3 DNA follows: TGTGCCAGCAGCAAAGCCTGGGACAGGGGTGACCCTGAAGCTTTCTTT.

This sequence joins TRBV27 and TRBJ1-1, with 7 bases fitting TRBD1. V shed 5 bases and J 5 bases; nucleotides not matched to a gene: 8. The germline CDR1 and CDR2 sequences are MNHEY and SMNVEV (reference sequence). The CDR3 contains 14 residues. The CDR3 sequence is CASSLDRARTEAFF. Written as DNA, the CDR3 is TGTGCCAGCAGTCTAGACAGGGCGAGAACTGAAGCTTTCTTT.

There are a few counts of this clone. The chain is built from TRBV27 and TRBJ2-2, with D maybe TRBD2 (6 bases). Germline V gives CDR1 MNHEY, CDR2 SMNVEV (reference sequence). V lost 6 bases to trimming and J lost 0 bases, with 11 bases between them. This CDR3 region has 15 residues. The CDR3 nucleotides read TGTGCCAGCAGAGGCGGGGTACCGAACACCGGGGAGCTGTTTTTT. Residues: CASRGGVPNTGELFF.

J is TRBJ1-3 and V is TRBV13, with 9 bases aligning to TRBD1. The CDR3 is 15 amino acids. Per the germline V gene, CDR1 is PRHDT and CDR2 is FYEKMQ (reference sequence). V was clipped by 5 bases and J by 4 bases; unmatched bases: 6. CDR3 DNA sequence: TGTGCCAGCAGCCTGGGACAGGGCGTCGGAAACACCATATATTTT. This gives the protein CASSLGQGVGNTIYF. The variable domain in full, completed from reference TRBV13 and TRBJ1-3, reads AAGVIQSPRHLIKEKRETATLKCYPIPRHDTVYWYQQGPGQDPQFLISFYEKMQSDKGSIPDRFSAQQFSDYHSELNMSSLELGDSALYFCASSLGQGVGNTIYFGEGSWLTVV.

The chain is built from TRBV27 and TRBJ1-2; D gene unclear. This CDR3 contains 13 residues. V lost 0 bases and J 4 bases, leaving 6 bases between the germline ends. Germline V CDR1 and CDR2: MNHEY, SMNVEV (reference sequence). The CDR3 region has the DNA TGTGCCAGCAGTTTATCGGCGGTCTATGGCTACACCTTC. This encodes CASSLSAVYGYTF.

The J gene is TRBJ2-3, the V gene TRBV24-1; 13 bases map to TRBD2. This CDR3 comprises 17 residues. Germline values: CDR1 KGHDR, CDR2 SFDVKD. V dropped 5 bases and J dropped 3; count of bases not matched to a gene: 7. The CDR3 nucleotides read TGTGCCACCAGTGGACCCGGGACTAGCGGGAAAACAGATACGCAGTATTTT. Protein sequence: CATSGPGTSGKTDTQYF.

J is TRBJ2-7 and V is TRBV5-4, with TRBD1 as a possible D gene (6 bases). Per the germline V gene, CDR1 is SGHNT and CDR2 is YYREEE (reference sequence). V lost 2 bases, J lost 4 bases, and 16 bases lay in between. This CDR3 region has 15 residues. The CDR3 protein is CASSFGQSSPYEQYF. CDR3 nucleotide sequence: TGTGCCAGCAGCTTTGGACAGTCCAGCCCATACGAGCAGTACTTC.